The 5 T cell receptor beta chains presented below share a single source sample, sequenced in a study of blood T cell repertoires in COVID-19. Profiled with immunoSEQ multiplex PCR; TCRdb holds only in-frame clones, not every one. The top ten clones hold roughly 3.2% of a sample with 450,000 to 500,000 clones, approximately 85% of them seen once. The sample comprised peripheral blood. These receptors were collected from a human donor in a cohort sampled during active COVID-19.

This clone was observed a single time. The gene calls are TRBV7-2 and TRBJ2-3, with D hard to call. The V and J ends lost 2 bases and 4 bases respectively, with 7 bases between them. This CDR3 region has 13 residues. Germline lookup yields CDR1 SGHTA and CDR2 FQGNSA. The DNA of the CDR3 is TGTGCCAGCAGCTTAAATCAGGCAGATACGCAGTATTTT. Protein product: CASSLNQADTQYF. Full variable domain (missing parts from reference TRBV7-2 and TRBJ2-3): GAGVSQSPSNKVTEKGKDVELRCDPISGHTALYWYRQSLGQGLEFLIYFQGNSAPDKSGLPSDRFSAERTGGSVSTLTIQRTQQEDSAVYLCASSLNQADTQYFGPGTRLTVL.

CDR3 bases: TGTGCCACCAGTGATTCGGGACTAGCGGGATACGAAGAGACCCAGTACTTC. It is translated as CATSDSGLAGYEETQYF. V and J are TRBV24-1 and TRBJ2-5; 13 nucleotides line up with TRBD2. The junction had 5 bases not matched to a gene; V was cut back by 2 bases and J by 3 bases. The germline CDR1 and CDR2 sequences are KGHDR and SFDVKD. CDR3 length: 17 residues.

There are many counts of this clone. This chain joins TRBV19 and TRBJ1-2; D might be TRBD1 (5 bases). The CDR3 length is 14 residues. Trimming shortened V by 6 bases and J by 3 bases, and 14 bases separated the two germline ends. CDR1 and CDR2 from the germline V gene are LNHDA and SQIVND (reference sequence). CDR3 region: CASREGTDYYGYTF. CDR3 coding DNA: TGTGCCAGTAGGGAGGGGACGGACTACTATGGCTACACCTTC.

This rearrangement joins TRBV18 to TRBJ2-5; D not certain. Germline lookup yields CDR1 KGHSH and CDR2 LQKENI. Between the trimmed V and J ends, which lost 3 bases and 1 base, there was a span of 9 bases. CDR3 size: 14 residues. The chain's CDR3 is CASSPPEVQETQYF. The CDR3 nucleotides read TGTGCCAGCTCACCGCCTGAGGTCCAAGAGACCCAGTACTTC.

The genes are TRBV30 and TRBJ2-7; 8 bases match TRBD1. Germline lookup yields CDR1 GTSNPN and CDR2 SVGIG (reference sequence). The CDR3 spans 11 residues. Trimming at V came to 7 bases and at J to 6 bases, leaving 5 bases not matched to a gene. In DNA form, the CDR3 reads TGTGCCTCCGACAGGGGCCGCGAGCAGTACTTC. Amino acids: CASDRGREQYF.